Sequencing of this T cell receptor beta chain was carried out in a study of Japanese encephalitis immunity and Zika vaccine responses (dated by TCRdb to the early 2020s). For the study in its entirety: Included participants received three 5.0 ug doses of alum-adjuvanted ZPIV at weeks 0, 4 and 28. Some 11 participants were given two doses of JEV vaccine (IXIARO) 28 days apart, two to three months before the first ZPIV dose. Around 12 participants received one dose of YFV vaccine (YF-VAX) before ZPIV, and some ten participants were flavivirus-naive. Over five representative participants from each pre-vaccination group were selected for TCR sequencing, using samples from week 0 (after pre-vaccination and before ZPIV) and week 52. TCR repertoires from a few flavivirus-naive individuals were additionally analyzed at weeks 2, 6 and 52 after the start of ZPIV vaccination. The stimulations used peptide pools from ZIKV structural proteins divided into flavivirus-conserved and non-conserved sets, or JEV or YFV peptides that matched the pre-vaccination. ZIKV peptides were 15-mers overlapping by 11 residues, selected for NetMHCpan/NetMHCII-predicted epitopes with affinity below 50 nM. The study examined whether earlier vaccination against Japanese encephalitis virus (JEV) or yellow fever virus (YFV) influenced CD4 T cell responses to the Zika vaccine.

PBMCs were labeled with CellTrace CFSE and cultured for about 6 days in RPMI with approximately 8.6% human serum plus peptide pools at around 0.95 ug/mL each. On a BD FACSAria, proliferating CD4 T cells were sorted without fixation as live CD56-CD19-CD16-CD3+CD4+ CFSE-low cells. Enrolled adults were healthy and seronegative for ZIKV, JEV, YFV, DENV and WNV by microneutralization screening. The samples were drawn from a phase 1 trial of an alum-adjuvanted Zika purified-inactivated virus (ZPIV) vaccine that was randomized, double-blinded and placebo-controlled. Peripheral blood mononuclear cells were isolated using a standard procedure and kept frozen in liquid nitrogen until needed. By share, this clonotype ranks as large (0.1 to 1%). An end of the junction differs from the germline gene, which may be a read error. The library came from 5' RACE. TCRbeta libraries were pooled in proportion to their sorted cell numbers before sequencing. Total RNA was extracted from sorted cells with RNAzol RT, and cDNA was synthesized with an oligo(dT) primer and a template-switching oligo. Using Kapa HiFi, PCR amplified the TCRbeta V-CDR3-J region between a SMARTer oligo primer and a TCRbeta constant-region primer. A second PCR attached Illumina adaptors and sample-specific index barcodes, followed by HighPrep bead cleanup and Bioanalyzer confirmation of a band of roughly 650 bp. Libraries were sequenced on an Illumina MiSeq with 2x151 bp paired-end reads. The paper's processing steps were these. An in-house Java program demultiplexed the reads, and MiXCR assigned TCRbeta annotations and counted clonotypes. To assess repertoire overlap, Morisita-Horn indices from the R package vegan were used, along with UPGMA clustering and Circos plots of recurring clonotypes. Shannon diversity and richness were normalized to the highest possible value given the input cell numbers, yielding values from 0 to 1. CDR3beta sequences were aligned with MUSCLE, distances were computed with SeqinR, and multidimensional scaling was plotted in R. Using fastp at Q25 and MiXCR, TCRdb reprocessed the public reads and kept productive beta chains. Each CDR3 protein gets just one entry, which takes the most common genes and DNA from the rows behind it. The V and J calls come from TCRdb's annotation, not from the publication. The sample contains approximately 200 distinct CDR3 sequences, around 1% of them found a single time. The ten largest clonotypes hold roughly 50% of the sample.

Study-level results and caveats: JEV-pre-vaccinated donors showed higher repertoire similarity across time-points and stimulations than YFV-pre-vaccinated donors, indicating more clonotypes common to ZIKV and JEV stimulation. Only a subset of trial participants with three doses and adequate samples was analyzed, not the entire vaccinated cohort. Because there were not enough samples, the peptide pools could not be deconvoluted, which meant the specific peptides behind the cross-reactive responses went unidentified. In JEV-pre-vaccinated donors, the repertoire richness of CD4 T cells responding to conserved ZIKV epitopes dropped significantly after ZPIV. CD8 T cell responses of very low magnitude were detected against ZIKV peptide pools and were observed in only a few individuals. Samples clustered by participant with no similarity between individuals, suggesting no public TCRs were detected.

Its CDR3 holds 13 amino acids, cysteine through phenylalanine. Kept here is only the CDR3 DNA, which spans 39 bases and is read in frame from base 1. From the germline V gene, CDR1 is SGHTA and CDR2 is FQGTGA. This specimen consisted of antigen-activated CD4+ T cells from blood, cultured, obtained during a Zika inactivated vaccine study. The receptor was isolated from an adult man who received an inactivated Zika virus vaccine. Recombination connected TRBV7-3 to TRBJ1-2, with 9 central nucleotides matching TRBD1. The CDR3 has the sequence CASSEQGQGPQAF. The nucleotide sequence is given as TGTGCCAGCAGCGAGCAGGGACAGGGACCTCAGGCCTTC.